The present T cell receptor (beta chain) was sequenced within a study of metastatic and nonmetastatic thyroid tumors. All patients were untreated before thyroid surgery. CDR3 length equals 14 residues. Looked up from germline, CDR1 is SNHLY and CDR2 is FYNNEI. V trimming: 7 bases; J trimming: 4 bases; junction bases outside the gene matches: 4. TCRdb re-analyzed the PCR reads using MiXCR. The sample holds about 4,600 clones; 20% to 25% are singletons and the top ten take around 9.6%. This clone is medium-sized. This clonotype was obtained from a male donor with papillary thyroid cancer or a benign thyroid nodule (not recorded which). Some clones in this sample may be carry-over from other donors' samples. Sequenced material: tumor tissue. This chain uses TRBV2 with TRBJ1-5, with 10 bases matching TRBD1. The CDR3 here is CASTRTGGNQPQHF. Written as DNA, the CDR3 is TGTGCCAGCACGAGGACAGGGGGGAATCAGCCCCAGCATTTT.